The rows below give T cell receptor beta chains drawn from one sample of a study of identical twins. TCRdb recomputed calls from the 5' RACE reads with MiXCR, one row per CDR3 protein. The sample comprises 500,000 to 650,000 distinct CDR3 sequences, under 8.5% of which are singletons, and 1.6% rests with the top ten. The same data also contributed to another study, on yellow fever vaccine responses in identical twins.

Material: PBMCs. Every receptor here comes from a young woman in good health. Both conserved end residues are part of each CDR3. A D gene is named only where the DNA matches it firmly.

v_gene	j_gene	d_gene	CDR3aa
TRBV20-1	TRBJ2-7	TRBD1	CSARGQANSYEQYF
TRBV5-1	TRBJ1-1	-	CASSLGGGGRNTEAFF
TRBV5-6	TRBJ1-6	-	CASNLAFQRNSPLHF
TRBV10-3	TRBJ2-7	-	CAISTAPGIYEQYF
TRBV10-3	TRBJ1-1	-	CAIRRQATSNTEAFF
TRBV11-2	TRBJ2-1	TRBD2	CASTVAGSYNEQFF
TRBV2	TRBJ1-1	TRBD1	CASRLGQVAFF
TRBV12-3/TRBV12-4	TRBJ2-4	-	CASSLLVTSTIAKNIQYF
TRBV15	TRBJ2-1	-	CATSRDTVSSYNEQFF
TRBV10-3	TRBJ1-1	-	CAISESGVGNTEAFF
TRBV7-9	TRBJ2-4	TRBD1	CASSANRGAKNIQYF
TRBV7-9	TRBJ1-2	-	CASSPLRLGYTF
TRBV19	TRBJ1-1	-	CASSIGGRRGAFF
TRBV20-1	TRBJ2-7	TRBD2	CSAGTSGASYEQYF
TRBV5-8	TRBJ2-1	-	CASSPGSGWPNEQFF
TRBV25-1	TRBJ2-2	-	CASKGPTGELFF
TRBV18	TRBJ2-1	-	CASSPVSSYNEQFF
TRBV20-1	TRBJ2-2	TRBD2	CSARGRSTGELFF
TRBV5-5	TRBJ2-3	TRBD2	CASGPGLAGNTDTQYF
TRBV12-3/TRBV12-4	TRBJ1-2	-	CASSLQDYGYTF
TRBV24-1	TRBJ2-1	-	CATSVRAVSNNEQFF
TRBV29-1	TRBJ2-1	-	CSVGVGRGNEQFF
TRBV7-2	TRBJ2-1	TRBD2	CASSFGLAAYNEQFF
TRBV29-1	TRBJ2-1	-	CSVTSLGSEQFF
TRBV5-1	TRBJ2-3	-	CASSPVQDRADTQYF
TRBV4-2	TRBJ2-1	TRBD2	CASSQESLAVDNEQFF
TRBV7-8	TRBJ2-3	-	CASSFRARWMDTQYF
TRBV20-1	TRBJ1-5	TRBD1	CSANRGENSNQPQHF
TRBV9	TRBJ2-5	TRBD1	CASSVDEGQGETQYF
TRBV5-5	TRBJ2-1	-	CASSLGLIDEQFF
TRBV11-1	TRBJ2-5	TRBD2	CASTPPRLAGDPQETQYF
TRBV6-1	TRBJ2-4	-	CASSDRQVSWDIQYF
TRBV7-8	TRBJ2-1	TRBD2	CASSLEDSQAGNEQFF
TRBV7-3	TRBJ2-1	-	CASSLFLRDEQFF
TRBV29-1	TRBJ1-2	-	CSVEVRDPRYGYTF
TRBV29-1	TRBJ2-7	-	CSVEMGENTYEQYF
TRBV6-5	TRBJ1-2	-	CASSYSGADYGYTF